These 5 T cell receptor beta chains were all obtained from the same sample, sequenced in a study of cytomegalovirus exposure and HLA in healthy donors. Amplification used 60 Vbeta primers and 13 Jbeta primers. The repertoire was sequenced with immunoSEQ multiplex PCR; TCRdb's copy has only in-frame clones and lacks some. Among nearly 200,000 clones listed, 85% to 90% were seen once. Sequenced sample: PBMCs. These receptors originate from a man aged 25 to 40 in good health and CMV-seronegative.

This clone has just a few counts. V gene TRBV4-2 combines with J gene TRBJ2-4; a possible D gene is TRBD1 (6 bases). CDR1 and CDR2 (germline): LGHNA, YNFKEQ. CDR3 length: 17 amino acids. The V gene lost 1 base and the J gene lost 6 bases, with 19 bases spanning the gap. The CDR3 spells CASSQVGPNVGGNIQYF. The CDR3 nucleotides read TGTGCCAGCAGCCAAGTGGGCCCCAATGTAGGGGGAAACATTCAGTACTTC.

This chain joins TRBV7-9 and TRBJ1-1, with 7 bases fitting TRBD1. Germline CDR1 is SEHNR and CDR2 is FQNEAQ (reference sequence). This CDR3 comprises 16 residues. V trimming: 5 bases; J trimming: 0 bases; junction bases outside the gene matches: 9. The CDR3 DNA sequence: TGTGCCAGCAGCCCCCGGGACAGTAGAATGAACACTGAAGCTTTCTTT. Translating it yields CASSPRDSRMNTEAFF.

J is TRBJ2-1 and V is TRBV9, with 11 bases aligning to TRBD2. The germline V gene has CDR1 SGDLS and CDR2 YYNGEE. The CDR3 contains 15 residues. J was trimmed by 6 bases and V by 3 bases; bases with no gene match: 5. The CDR3 coding sequence is TGTGCCAGCAGCGAGACTAGCGGGGCAATCAATGAGCAGTTCTTC. Translation: CASSETSGAINEQFF.

V and J are TRBV29-1 and TRBJ2-1, with TRBD2 as a possible D gene (5 bases). CDR1 is SQVTM and CDR2 is ANQGSEA in the germline V gene. The length of the CDR3 is 14 residues. The V gene lost 6 bases and the J gene lost 5 bases, with 17 bases spanning the gap. The chain's CDR3 is CSVLWTGSNNEQFF. Written as DNA, the CDR3 is TGCAGCGTACTGTGGACTGGCTCAAACAATGAGCAGTTCTTC.

The sample holds one count of this clone. The chain links TRBV5-1 to TRBJ2-7; D may be TRBD2 (5 bases). The CDR3 has 15 amino acids. Germline loops: CDR1 SGHRS, CDR2 YFSETQ. V was clipped by 3 bases and J by 4 bases, with 17 bases between them. The CDR3 DNA follows: TGCGCCAGCAGCTGGTCTAGCCTAGGGTCTTACGAGCAGTACTTC. It specifies CASSWSSLGSYEQYF.